Described below is a single T cell receptor (beta chain) sequence and its context. Methods used by the authors: Quantification of nucleated cells was approximated via reference gene primer amplification. The table came from immunoSEQ multiplex PCR; TCRdb's copy has only in-frame clones and leaves some out. V and J calls and clone size are given by that table; D and trimming were obtained from the DNA. The table has over 450,000 clones, roughly 89% seen once; the top ten hold 7.8%. V trimming: 8 bases; J trimming: 0 bases; junction bases outside the gene matches: 8. Germline CDR1 and CDR2: MDHEN and SYDVKM. The CDR3 has 15 amino acids. Seattle enrolled patients during active infection and tracked them longitudinally. These data belong to a study of blood T cell repertoires in COVID-19.

The specimen sequenced was peripheral blood. The source of this sequence is a woman between 45 and 60 years old with COVID-19, enrolled during active disease. The chain recombines TRBV28 with TRBJ1-2; 8 bases map to TRBD1. The CDR3 bases are TGTGCCAGCTCTCAGGGGGCCCCACCTAACTATGGCTACACCTTC. The encoded protein is CASSQGAPPNYGYTF.